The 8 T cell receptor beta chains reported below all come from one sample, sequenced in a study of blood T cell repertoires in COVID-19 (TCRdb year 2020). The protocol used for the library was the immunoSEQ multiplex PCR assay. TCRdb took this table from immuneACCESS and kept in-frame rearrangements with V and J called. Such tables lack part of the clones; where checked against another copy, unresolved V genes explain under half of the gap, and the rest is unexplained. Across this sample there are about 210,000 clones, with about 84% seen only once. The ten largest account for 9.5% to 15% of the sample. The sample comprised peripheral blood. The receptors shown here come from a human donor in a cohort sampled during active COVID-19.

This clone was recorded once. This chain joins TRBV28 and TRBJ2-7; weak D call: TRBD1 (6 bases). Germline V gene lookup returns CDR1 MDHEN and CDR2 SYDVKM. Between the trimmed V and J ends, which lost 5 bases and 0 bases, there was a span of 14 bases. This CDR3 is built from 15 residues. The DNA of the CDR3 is TGTGCCAGCAGTCCAGGGGAAAGGAGCTCCTACGAGCAGTACTTC. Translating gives CASSPGERSSYEQYF.

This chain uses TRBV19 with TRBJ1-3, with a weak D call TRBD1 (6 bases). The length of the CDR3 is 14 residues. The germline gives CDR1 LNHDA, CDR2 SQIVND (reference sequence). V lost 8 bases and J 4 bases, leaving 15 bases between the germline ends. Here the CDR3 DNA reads TGTGCCAGTTCAGGGGTTGTCTCCGGAAACACCATATATTTT. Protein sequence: CASSGVVSGNTIYF.

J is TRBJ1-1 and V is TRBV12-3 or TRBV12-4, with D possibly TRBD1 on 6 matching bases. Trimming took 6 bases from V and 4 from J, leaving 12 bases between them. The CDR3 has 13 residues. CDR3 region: CASSLDSRTEAFF. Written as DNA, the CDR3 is TGTGCCAGCAGCTTGGACAGCCGCACTGAAGCTTTCTTT.

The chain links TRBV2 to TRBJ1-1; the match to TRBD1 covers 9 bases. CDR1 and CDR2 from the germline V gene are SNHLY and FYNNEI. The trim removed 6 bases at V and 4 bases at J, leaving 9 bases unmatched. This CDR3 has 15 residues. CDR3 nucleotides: TGTGCCAGCAGCGCAGACAGGGGGAGGGTCACTGAAGCTTTCTTT. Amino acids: CASSADRGRVTEAFF.

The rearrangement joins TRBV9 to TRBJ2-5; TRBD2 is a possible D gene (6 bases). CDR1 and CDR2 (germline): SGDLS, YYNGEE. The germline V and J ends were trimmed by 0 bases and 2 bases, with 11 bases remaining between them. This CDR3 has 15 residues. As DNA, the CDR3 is TGTGCCAGCAGCGTAGAGGAGCGGGCACAAGAGACCCAGTACTTC. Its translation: CASSVEERAQETQYF.

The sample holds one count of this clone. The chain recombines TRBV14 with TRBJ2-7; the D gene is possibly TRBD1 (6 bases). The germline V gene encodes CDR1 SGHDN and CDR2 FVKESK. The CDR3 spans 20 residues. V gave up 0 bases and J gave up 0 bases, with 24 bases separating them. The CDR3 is CASSQEGRTDYSLFSYEQYF. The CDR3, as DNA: TGTGCCAGCAGCCAAGAGGGGCGGACAGACTACTCTCTATTCTCCTACGAGCAGTACTTC.

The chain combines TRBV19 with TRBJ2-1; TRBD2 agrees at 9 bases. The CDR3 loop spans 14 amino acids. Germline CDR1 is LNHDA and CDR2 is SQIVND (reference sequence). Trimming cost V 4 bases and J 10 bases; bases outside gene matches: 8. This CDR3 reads CASSSSLTSGEQFF. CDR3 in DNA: TGTGCCAGTAGTAGCTCCCTGACTAGCGGAGAGCAGTTCTTC.

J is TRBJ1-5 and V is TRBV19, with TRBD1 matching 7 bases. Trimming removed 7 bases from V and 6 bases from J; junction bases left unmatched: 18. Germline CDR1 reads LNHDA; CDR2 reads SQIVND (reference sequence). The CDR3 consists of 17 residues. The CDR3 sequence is CASTYRLRTGAGQPQHF. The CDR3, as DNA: TGTGCCAGTACGTATCGGCTCCGGACAGGTGCGGGTCAGCCCCAGCATTTT. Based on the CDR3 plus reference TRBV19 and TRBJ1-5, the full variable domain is DGGITQSPKYLFRKEGQNVTLSCEQNLNHDAMYWYRQDPGQGLRLIYYSQIVNDFQKGDIAEGYSVSREKKESFPLTVTSAQKNPTAFYLCASTYRLRTGAGQPQHFGDGTRLSIL.